A single T cell receptor (beta chain) is shown here with its context. Its cognate antigen is unknown. This specimen belongs to a study of response to subunit inactivated influenza vaccine. TCRdb recomputed calls from the RT-PCR reads with MiXCR, one row per CDR3 protein. The data show about 500,000 distinct CDR3 sequences, approximately 6.9% seen once. V lost 3 bases to trimming and J lost 3 bases; unmatched junction nucleotides: 7. This CDR3 comprises 17 residues. Germline loops: CDR1 KGHDR, CDR2 SFDVKD. Points from the study as a whole: Authors suggested seasonal influenza vaccinations each recruit few new T cells.

The starting material was PBMCs from blood, obtained around 2 years after vaccination. The chain combines TRBV24-1 with TRBJ2-1, with TRBD2 matching over 10 bases. The TCR originated in a man aged 50 to 75 who received an inactivated influenza vaccine. The CDR3 spells CATSDPSAGGNYNEQFF. CDR3 DNA: TGTGCCACCAGTGATCCATCAGCGGGAGGGAACTACAATGAGCAGTTCTTC.